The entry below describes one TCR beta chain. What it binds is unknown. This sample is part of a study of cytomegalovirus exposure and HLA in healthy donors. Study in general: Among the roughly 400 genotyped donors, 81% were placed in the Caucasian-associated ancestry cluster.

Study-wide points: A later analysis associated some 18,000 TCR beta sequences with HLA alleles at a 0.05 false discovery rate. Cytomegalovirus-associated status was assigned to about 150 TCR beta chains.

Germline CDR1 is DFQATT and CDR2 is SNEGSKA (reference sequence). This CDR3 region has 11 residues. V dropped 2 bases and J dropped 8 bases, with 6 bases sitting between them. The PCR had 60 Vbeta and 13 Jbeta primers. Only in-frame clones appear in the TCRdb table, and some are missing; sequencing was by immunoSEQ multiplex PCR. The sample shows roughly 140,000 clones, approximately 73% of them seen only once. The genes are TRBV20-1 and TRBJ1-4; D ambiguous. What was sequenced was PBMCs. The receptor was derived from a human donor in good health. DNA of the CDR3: TGCAGTGCTAGATTTATGGAAAAACTGTTTTTT. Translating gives CSARFMEKLFF.